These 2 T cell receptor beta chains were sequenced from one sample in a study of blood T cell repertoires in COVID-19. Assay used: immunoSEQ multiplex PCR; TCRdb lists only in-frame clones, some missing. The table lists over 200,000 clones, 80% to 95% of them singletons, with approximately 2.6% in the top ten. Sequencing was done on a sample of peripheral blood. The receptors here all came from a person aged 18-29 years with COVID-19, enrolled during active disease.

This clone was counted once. Written as DNA, the CDR3 is TGTGCCAGCAGCTTACTTGGCCCGGGACTCCATAAATTAAATGAGCAGTTCTTC. This translates into CASSLLGPGLHKLNEQFF. The chain uses TRBV13 and TRBJ2-1, with a possible D match to TRBD2 (6 bases). The CDR3 runs 18 residues. In germline, CDR1 is PRHDT, CDR2 FYEKMQ (reference sequence). The V end lost 2 bases, the J end lost 7 bases, and 24 bases lay between the germline ends.

CDR3 sequence reads: CASRLTGTGLTGELFF. CDR3 DNA sequence: TGTGCCAGCAGATTGACCGGGACAGGGCTCACCGGGGAGCTGTTTTTT. V and J are TRBV2 and TRBJ2-2, with 9 bases identical to TRBD1. Trimming at V came to 6 bases and at J to 4 bases, leaving 9 bases not matched to a gene. The CDR3 has 16 residues. Germline CDR1 reads SNHLY; CDR2 reads FYNNEI.